This T cell receptor (beta chain) appears in the sequencing data of a study of glioma-infiltrating T cells after dendritic cell vaccination. Broader study findings: Higher TCR clonality did not directly relate to longer survival.

This CDR3 contains 14 residues. Germline CDR1 MGHDK, CDR2 SYGVNS. The V end lost 0 bases, the J end lost 2 bases, and 7 bases lay between the germline ends. Produced via immunoSEQ multiplex PCR; TCRdb's table is partial and in-frame only. In the table there are around 96,000 clones, around 80% of which are singletons. A note on this clone: The antigen remains unidentified.

The starting material was blood, obtained before dendritic cell vaccination. The chain joins TRBV25-1 to TRBJ2-5; no reliable D call. This TCR derives from a human donor with glioblastoma. In nucleotides, the CDR3 is TGTGCCAGCAGTGAATATGCAGGACAAGAGACCCAGTACTTC. Residues: CASSEYAGQETQYF. Combining the CDR3 with reference TRBV25-1 and TRBJ2-5 gives the whole variable domain EADIYQTPRYLVIGTGKKITLECSQTMGHDKMYWYQQDPGMELHLIHYSYGVNSTEKGDLSSESTVSRIRTEHFPLTLESARPSHTSQYLCASSEYAGQETQYFGPGTRLLVL.